This T cell receptor (beta chain) emerged from a study of blood T cell repertoires in COVID-19. On the study more broadly: Some COVID-19 samples were acute and others convalescent; all came from the United States, Italy and Spain. T cells, B-cell-depleted T cells, or PBMCs provided the cDNA or gDNA that served as material.

The germline V and J ends were trimmed by 5 bases and 8 bases, with 12 bases remaining between them. CDR3 length: 12 residues. Per the germline V gene, CDR1 is MNHEY and CDR2 is SMNVEV (reference sequence). Per the original data handling: By means of reference gene primer amplification, nucleated cell counts were estimated. Using immunoSEQ multiplex PCR, the repertoire was profiled, and TCRdb retains in-frame clones only, with some absent. V and J calls and clone size come straight from that table; D and trimming were deduced from the DNA. The table includes some 57,000 clones, around 86% detected once.

Source material: peripheral blood. This sequence was found in a human donor in a cohort sampled during active COVID-19. J is TRBJ1-1 and V is TRBV27; D possibly corresponds to TRBD1 (5 bases). For the CDR3, the DNA is TGTGCCAGCAGTCATCGGGGGGAGGAAGCTTTCTTT. This translates into CASSHRGEEAFF.